A single sample is the source of the 18 T cell receptor beta chains below, sequenced in a study of CD8 T cells in Susac syndrome. The authors reverse transcribed roughly 0.5 to 1 ug RNA with random hexamers. TCRdb itself ran the immunoSEQ multiplex PCR reads through MiXCR, one entry per CDR3 protein. The table has around 170,000 distinct CDR3 sequences, 95% seen once. Input material: CD4+ T cells from PBMCs. All receptors come from a human donor with Susac syndrome.

The gene calls are TRBV4-3 and TRBJ2-3; 9 bases fit TRBD2. There are 16 residues in the CDR3. V shed 0 bases, J shed 3 bases, and the junction held 4 bases outside the gene matches. Germline values: CDR1 LGHNA, CDR2 YSLEER. CDR3 residues: CASSQERGGMTDTQYF. DNA for the CDR3: TGCGCCAGCAGCCAAGAGCGGGGGGGAATGACAGATACGCAGTATTTT.

The chain combines TRBV21-1 with TRBJ2-3; TRBD1, as called in the table, went unchecked against the DNA. TRBV21-1 is a recognized pseudogene. This CDR3 spans 16 amino acids. CDR3 sequence: CASSPAGQGDRDTQYF. The CDR3 bases are TGTGCCAGCAGCCCAGCGGGACAGGGCGATCGAGATACGCAGTATTTT.

The genes are TRBV27 and TRBJ1-5; the D gene is possibly TRBD1 (5 bases). The CDR3 has 15 residues. The germline V gene encodes CDR1 MNHEY and CDR2 SMNVEV (reference sequence). Between the trimmed V and J ends, which lost 0 bases and 4 bases, there was a span of 10 bases. The CDR3 reads CASSLSSGGNQPQHF. In DNA, the CDR3 is TGTGCCAGCAGTTTATCGAGTGGGGGGAATCAGCCCCAGCATTTT.

V is TRBV12-3 or TRBV12-4 and J is TRBJ2-1, with 9 bases fitting TRBD2. Losses at the gene ends were 3 bases for V and 10 bases for J; bases not matched to a gene: 10. The CDR3 has 15 amino acids. The CDR3 loop reads CASSFPREGRGEQFF. CDR3 DNA sequence: TGTGCCAGCAGTTTTCCGCGGGAGGGGCGAGGGGAGCAGTTCTTC.

This chain uses TRBV7-9 with TRBJ2-1; 7 bases map to TRBD1. The CDR3 spans 13 residues. J gave up 7 bases and V 4 bases, and 4 bases lay outside the gene matches. CDR1 SEHNR and CDR2 FQNEAQ come from the germline V gene (reference sequence). CDR3 in amino acids: CASSWGQTNEQFF. The CDR3 DNA reads TGTGCCAGCAGCTGGGGACAGACTAATGAGCAGTTCTTC. The whole variable domain, remainder taken from reference TRBV7-9 and TRBJ2-1, is DTGVSQNPRHKITKRGQNVTFRCDPISEHNRLYWYRQTLGQGPEFLTYFQNEAQLEKSRLLSDRFSAERPKGSFSTLEIQRTEQGDSAMYLCASSWGQTNEQFFGPGTRLTVL.

The chain couples TRBV20-1 to TRBJ2-1; 9 nucleotides line up with TRBD1. The CDR3 has 15 residues. The ends lost 1 base at V and 5 bases at J; junction bases unmatched: 6. Germline CDR1 is DFQATT and CDR2 is SNEGSKA (reference sequence). The DNA of the CDR3 is TGCAGTGCTAGAGGCTCCGGGACAGGGCACAATGAGCAGTTCTTC. Protein: CSARGSGTGHNEQFF.

The CDR3 DNA is TGTGCCAGCAGAGTAGCGGGCTCCTTTCCCTACGAGCAGTACTTC. Translating it yields CASRVAGSFPYEQYF. This chain links TRBV28 with TRBJ2-7, with TRBD2 matching over 7 bases. The trim removed 6 bases at V and 2 bases at J, leaving 10 bases unmatched. The CDR3 has 15 amino acids. Germline CDR1 MDHEN, CDR2 SYDVKM.

This sequence joins TRBV25-1 and TRBJ2-1; the D is unclear. The CDR3 extends over 15 amino acids. Germline V gene data show CDR1 as MGHDK and CDR2 as SYGVNS. The V end lost 8 bases, the J end lost 0 bases, and 14 bases lay between the germline ends. The DNA of the CDR3 is TGTGCCAGCGGACGACACAGTTCCTCCTACAATGAGCAGTTCTTC. It is translated as CASGRHSSSYNEQFF.

The V and J genes are TRBV2 and TRBJ2-7; possible D gene TRBD1, 6 bases. The CDR3 consists of 13 residues. The germline V and J ends were trimmed by 2 bases and 9 bases, with 14 bases remaining between them. Germline V lookup: CDR1 SNHLY, CDR2 FYNNEI. CDR3 residues: CASSERRDIRQYF. The CDR3 DNA reads TGTGCCAGCAGTGAACGACGGGACATAAGGCAGTACTTC. The whole variable domain, filled in from reference TRBV2 and TRBJ2-7, reads EPEVTQTPSHQVTQMGQEVILRCVPISNHLYFYWYRQILGQKVEFLVSFYNNEISEKSEIFDDQFSVERPDGSNFTLKIRSTKLEDSAMYFCASSERRDIRQYFGPGTRLTVT.

The J gene is TRBJ2-4, the V gene TRBV27, with 8 bases aligning to TRBD1. From germline, CDR1 is MNHEY and CDR2 SMNVEV (reference sequence). The CDR3 loop spans 16 amino acids. J gave up 9 bases and V 2 bases, and 12 bases lay outside the gene matches. The CDR3 DNA reads as TGTGCCAGCAGTTTAAATGCAGGTGGGGGGACAGGCATTCAGTACTTC. Translation gives CASSLNAGGGTGIQYF.

V usage is TRBV20-1 and J usage is TRBJ2-7; D may be TRBD1 or TRBD2 (5 bases each). The V and J ends lost 5 bases and 2 bases respectively, with 16 bases between them. The CDR3 consists of 14 residues. The germline V gene encodes CDR1 DFQATT and CDR2 SNEGSKA (reference sequence). CDR3 loop: CSAGSGTRTYEQYF. In DNA form, the CDR3 reads TGCAGTGCTGGATCCGGGACGCGAACCTACGAGCAGTACTTC.

This clonotype was observed once. This sequence joins TRBV18 and TRBJ2-7, with D perhaps being TRBD1 or TRBD2 (6 bases each). CDR3 length: 13 residues. Trimming cost V 3 bases and J 10 bases, with 16 bases left between them. Germline V CDR1 and CDR2: KGHSH, LQKENI. CDR3: CASSPMHGGDQYF. The CDR3 DNA reads as TGTGCCAGCTCACCCATGCACGGGGGCGATCAGTACTTC.

The CDR3: CASLNEGAGETQYF. DNA of the CDR3: TGTGCCAGCCTGAACGAGGGGGCAGGAGAGACCCAGTACTTC. The chain couples TRBV6-2 or TRBV6-3 to TRBJ2-5; 7 bases match TRBD1. CDR1 MNHEY and CDR2 SVGEGT come from the germline V gene. This CDR3 is built from 14 residues. Trimming cost V 8 bases and J 4 bases; bases outside gene matches: 10.

The rearrangement links TRBV7-3 to TRBJ2-3, with 12 bases identical to TRBD2. CDR1 and CDR2 from the germline V gene are SGHTA and FQGTGA. The CDR3 is 16 residues long. J was trimmed by 1 base and V by 2 bases; bases with no gene match: 1. Written as DNA, the CDR3 is TGTGCCAGCAGCTTATCTAGCGGGGGGGGCACAGATACGCAGTATTTT. This sequence encodes CASSLSSGGGTDTQYF.

V is TRBV28 and J is TRBJ2-5; D gene uncertain. V lost 2 bases and J lost 5, with 15 bases in between. CDR3 length equals 15 residues. Germline CDR1 reads MDHEN; CDR2 reads SYDVKM. In DNA, the CDR3 is TGTGCCAGCAGTTTACCCGGCAACCTGGGGGAGACCCAGTACTTC. Its translation: CASSLPGNLGETQYF.

The gene calls are TRBV29-1 and TRBJ2-1; either TRBD1 or TRBD2 may supply D (5 bases each). V was clipped by 7 bases and J by 6 bases, with 16 bases between them. Per germline, CDR1 SQVTM and CDR2 ANQGSEA. This CDR3 has 13 residues. Here the CDR3 reads CSAGGGGSNEQFF. The CDR3 DNA reads TGCAGCGCCGGAGGTGGGGGTAGCAATGAGCAGTTCTTC.

This clonotype was detected only once. V gene TRBV19 combines with J gene TRBJ1-1, with TRBD1 identical over 9 bases. V trimming: 4 bases; J trimming: 1 base; junction bases outside the gene matches: 10. CDR1 is LNHDA, CDR2 SQIVND, per germline (reference sequence). CDR3 length equals 17 residues. Written as DNA, the CDR3 is TGTGCCAGTAGTACACAGGGGGCTAACTCTTGGAACACTGAAGCTTTCTTT. This gives the protein CASSTQGANSWNTEAFF.

The V call is TRBV7-9, the J call TRBJ2-4, with a possible D match to TRBD2 (6 bases). Deletions cut 5 bases from V and 8 bases from J, with 16 bases between. The CDR3 has 14 amino acids. Germline CDR1 SEHNR, CDR2 FQNEAQ (reference sequence). The CDR3 region has the DNA TGTGCCAGCAGCCCCCCAGCGGGCGGTGACATTCAGTACTTC. This translates into CASSPPAGGDIQYF.